Each of the 21 T cell receptor beta chains below was sequenced from the same sample in a study of read filtering for tumor transcriptome and immune sequencing. The library was built from around 400 ng RNA with molecular barcoded adaptors for alpha/delta and beta/gamma chains. TCRdb passed the reads through MiXCR, listing each CDR3 protein once. The sample consists of fewer than 50,000 distinct CDR3 sequences, around 15% of them appearing once. Sequenced input: a population of CD138-negative cells sorted from bone marrow. The source is a donor at least 40 years old with multiple myeloma.

This clonotype was counted many times. The J gene is TRBJ2-3, the V gene TRBV6-6; D is possibly TRBD2 (6 bases). Trimming stripped 1 base from V and 2 bases from J, with 10 bases between. CDR1 and CDR2 from the germline V gene are MNHNY and SVGAGI (reference sequence). This CDR3 is built from 15 residues. In DNA, the CDR3 is TGTGCCAGCAGTTACTACGGGGGAGACACAGATACGCAGTATTTT. Translating gives CASSYYGGDTDTQYF.

This clonotype came up many times. This chain connects TRBV30 to TRBJ2-4; 8 nucleotides match TRBD1. J lost 6 bases, V lost 5 bases, and 9 bases had no gene match. Germline V gene lookup returns CDR1 GTSNPN and CDR2 SVGIG (reference sequence). This CDR3 has 14 residues. The CDR3 DNA reads TGTGCCTGGGGTCAGGGGGCGCGGGGAAACATTCAGTACTTC. As protein: CAWGQGARGNIQYF.

This clonotype was recorded at least ten times. The V and J genes are TRBV4-3 and TRBJ1-1; D not certain. V was shortened by 2 bases and J by 6 bases, with 16 bases between the two germline ends. This CDR3 contains 15 residues. Germline V lookup: CDR1 LGHNA, CDR2 YSLEER. CDR3 nucleotides: TGCGCCAGCAGCCAAAGCACTAGACAAATCCCTGAAGCTTTCTTT. Amino acids: CASSQSTRQIPEAFF.

This clonotype was detected many times. This chain uses TRBV29-1 with TRBJ2-7; 14 bases are shared with TRBD2. The CDR3 is 15 residues long. The V segment lost 6 bases and the J segment 5 bases; nucleotides outside the gene matches: 9. Germline CDR1 is SQVTM and CDR2 is ANQGSEA. As DNA, the CDR3 is TGCAGCGTAGCCGGGACTAGCGGGAGCAACAACGAGCAGTACTTC. Its protein product is CSVAGTSGSNNEQYF.

This clonotype was seen repeatedly, ten times or more. V and J are TRBV2 and TRBJ2-5, with 7 bases that match TRBD2. Germline-derived CDR1 and CDR2 are SNHLY and FYNNEI. This CDR3 contains 13 residues. V lost 8 bases and J lost 5; bases outside the gene matches: 8. CDR3 sequence: CASFAGAWETQYF. The CDR3 DNA sequence: TGTGCCAGCTTCGCGGGAGCGTGGGAGACCCAGTACTTC. Complete variable domain (other parts from reference TRBV2 and TRBJ2-5): EPEVTQTPSHQVTQMGQEVILRCVPISNHLYFYWYRQILGQKVEFLVSFYNNEISEKSEIFDDQFSVERPDGSNFTLKIRSTKLEDSAMYFCASFAGAWETQYFGPGTRLLVL.

The sample holds many counts of this clonotype. The chain uses TRBV21-1 and TRBJ2-5; the table names TRBD2, a call not compared with the DNA. TRBV21-1 is a listed pseudogene. The length of the CDR3 is 21 residues. The CDR3 protein is CARTLTGGILREGRGQETQYF. The CDR3 nucleotides are TGTGCCAGAACCCTCACTGGGGGGATACTACGGGAGGGGCGGGGCCAAGAGACCCAGTACTTC.

In its sample, this clonotype was seen many times. The chain has TRBV20-1 and TRBJ2-7; D remains ambiguous. The length of the CDR3 is 12 residues. Trimming stripped 2 bases from V and 5 bases from J, with 10 bases between. Germline assignment: CDR1 DFQATT and CDR2 SNEGSKA (reference sequence). The CDR3 bases are TGCAGTGCTAGACGCGGCGCCCACGAGCAGTACTTC. This encodes CSARRGAHEQYF.

The chain links TRBV13 to TRBJ2-7, with TRBD1 matching over 8 bases. Germline V CDR1 and CDR2: PRHDT, FYEKMQ (reference sequence). The CDR3 sequence is 16 residues long. Trimming removed 0 bases from V and 4 bases from J; junction bases left unmatched: 8. The DNA of the CDR3 is TGTGCCAGCAGCTTAGGACAGGGACAGGTTTTGTACGAGCAGTACTTC. Protein product: CASSLGQGQVLYEQYF.

This clonotype has a count of ten or more. This rearrangement joins TRBV20-1 to TRBJ2-7; tentative D call: TRBD1 (6 bases). V gave up 6 bases and J gave up 2 bases, with 14 bases separating them. Germline loops: CDR1 DFQATT, CDR2 SNEGSKA (reference sequence). The CDR3 is 13 amino acids. CDR3 DNA sequence: TGCAGTGCGGGGGACAAGGCCCCCTACGAGCAGTACTTC. This translates into CSAGDKAPYEQYF.

In this sample, this clonotype turned up many times. The gene calls are TRBV12-3 or TRBV12-4 and TRBJ2-1; D is uncertain. V was shortened by 7 bases and J by 0 bases, with 10 bases between the two germline ends. The length of the CDR3 is 14 residues. CDR3 residues: CASISQNSYNEQFF. The CDR3 nucleotides read TGTGCCAGCATATCACAGAACTCCTACAATGAGCAGTTCTTC.

This clonotype was observed many times. V gene TRBV24-1 combines with J gene TRBJ2-1; D is perhaps TRBD1 (8 bases). This CDR3 comprises 16 residues. V lost 0 bases and J 4 bases, leaving 12 bases between the germline ends. Germline assignment: CDR1 KGHDR and CDR2 SFDVKD. In DNA form, the CDR3 reads TGTGCCACCAGTGATTTGGACAGGGGAGGGTACAATGAGCAGTTCTTC. As protein: CATSDLDRGGYNEQFF.

There are many counts of this clonotype. The CDR3, as DNA: TGTGCCAGCAGGCGGACAGGGATAAATCAAGATACGCAGTATTTT. It translates to CASRRTGINQDTQYF. The V and J genes are TRBV6-2 or TRBV6-3 and TRBJ2-3, with 8 bases fitting TRBD1. V was clipped by 6 bases and J by 5 bases; unmatched bases: 10. This CDR3 spans 15 amino acids. CDR1 is MNHEY, CDR2 SVGEGT, per germline.

This clonotype was picked up many times. This sequence joins TRBV5-1 and TRBJ2-5; possible D gene TRBD2, 5 bases. CDR3 length: 15 amino acids. Looked up from germline, CDR1 is SGHRS and CDR2 is YFSETQ. V was pared by 1 base and J by 4 bases, with 14 bases between. The CDR3 protein is CASSLSGILRETQYF. CDR3 in DNA: TGCGCCAGCAGCTTGTCCGGGATCCTCCGAGAGACCCAGTACTTC.

This clonotype occurred a few times. A read error is possible here, since a much larger clone lies one base away. The V and J genes are TRBV7-9 and TRBJ2-3; no clear D. Trimming took off 5 bases at V and 2 bases at J, with 5 bases between the two ends. Germline assignment: CDR1 SEHNR and CDR2 FQNEAQ (reference sequence). This CDR3 is 12 amino acids long. The DNA of the CDR3 is TGTGCCAGCAGCCTCCACACAGATACGCAGTATTTT. Translating gives CASSLHTDTQYF.

Comment on this clonotype: The junction and the germline gene differ at one end; a read error may be behind it. CDR3 region: CASIAGPLYNEQSF. CDR3 bases: TGTGCCAGTATAGCAGGGCCCCTTTACAATGAGCAGTCCTTC. This rearrangement joins TRBV19 to TRBJ2-1, with D maybe TRBD1 (5 bases). The CDR3 contains 14 residues. Germline V CDR1 and CDR2: LNHDA, SQIVND (reference sequence).

This clonotype was counted between two and nine times. The chain is built from TRBV11-2 and TRBJ1-1, with D maybe TRBD1 (5 bases). Trimming left V 2 bases short and J 5 bases short, with 18 bases between. The CDR3 has 16 amino acids. The germline V gene has CDR1 SGHAT and CDR2 FQNNGV. CDR3 sequence reads: CASSLYSGTYGTEAFF. For the CDR3, the DNA is TGTGCCAGCAGCTTATATTCCGGGACCTACGGGACTGAAGCTTTCTTT.

Ten or more counts support this clonotype. The chain recombines TRBV11-1 with TRBJ2-6; maybe TRBD1 (5 bases). Germline CDR1 and CDR2: SGHAT and FQDESV (reference sequence). Between the trimmed V and J ends, which lost 5 bases and 2 bases, there was a span of 13 bases. CDR3 length: 16 amino acids. The CDR3 loop is CASSTPQGAGANVLTF. The CDR3 DNA is TGTGCCAGCAGCACCCCGCAGGGTGCTGGGGCCAACGTCCTGACTTTC. Full variable domain (remainder filled in from reference TRBV11-1 and TRBJ2-6): EAEVAQSPRYKITEKSQAVAFWCDPISGHATLYWYRQILGQGPELLVQFQDESVVDDSQLPKDRFSAERLKGVDSTLKIQPAELGDSAMYLCASSTPQGAGANVLTFGAGSRLTVL.

This clonotype came up many times. The J gene is TRBJ2-4, the V gene TRBV2, with 7 bases fitting TRBD1. With 7 bases clipped from V and 7 bases from J, the junction kept 13 bases outside the gene matches. The CDR3 is made up of 15 amino acids. Germline V gene data show CDR1 as SNHLY and CDR2 as FYNNEI. For the CDR3, the DNA is TGTGCCAGCACCAACCAGAAGACAGGGTTGAACATTCAGTACTTC. This gives the protein CASTNQKTGLNIQYF.

The chain joins TRBV5-1 to TRBJ1-5; 7 nucleotides match TRBD1. Germline V gene sequence: CDR1 SGHRS, CDR2 YFSETQ. This CDR3 is 16 amino acids long. Trimming at V came to 4 bases and at J to 0 bases, leaving 7 bases not matched to a gene. In nucleotides, the CDR3 is TGCGCCAGCAGCGGGGACAGTCCTAATAGCAATCAGCCCCAGCATTTT. Encoded protein: CASSGDSPNSNQPQHF.

This sequence joins TRBV6-1 and TRBJ2-1; 9 nucleotides agree with TRBD2. The CDR3 has 13 residues. Germline loops: CDR1 MNHNS, CDR2 SASEGT. J lost 7 bases, V lost 7 bases, and 5 bases had no gene match. The CDR3 coding sequence is TGTGCCAGCACCTCTAGCGGGAAAAATGAGCAGTTCTTC. It yields the protein CASTSSGKNEQFF.

There are a few counts of this clonotype. The chain has TRBV11-3 and TRBJ2-7, with a tentative D call TRBD2 (5 bases). The V end lost 8 bases, the J end lost 5 bases, and 13 bases lay between the germline ends. Germline V lookup: CDR1 SGHNT, CDR2 YENEEA. This CDR3 contains 12 residues. The CDR3 DNA follows: TGTGCCAGCTCTAAGACGGGAAACGAGCAGTACTTC. Its translation is CASSKTGNEQYF.